This passage covers 30 T cell receptor beta chains from one sample sequenced in a study of shared clonotypes between healthy human individuals (dated by TCRdb to 2019 to 2021). The library was generated by the immunoSEQ multiplex PCR assay. TCRdb re-hosts the immuneACCESS table, in-frame sequences only. Its copies lack some clones; in the studies checked, an unresolved V gene accounts for under half of them, and the cause for the rest is not known. The sample table shows millions of clones, and roughly 95% are seen once. The ten largest clones represent under 0.15% of the sample. Material: naive CD4+ T cells sorted from blood. Explained via the paper, the cell subset or site label denotes: CD45RA+ positively selected. The receptors were sampled from a man between 18 and 35 years old in good health.

Details on this clone: This sample includes further DNA sequences coding for the same CDR3. V usage is TRBV5-1 and J usage is TRBJ2-2, with a tentative D call TRBD1 (5 bases). The CDR3 runs 16 residues. From germline, CDR1 is SGHRS and CDR2 YFSETQ. V lost 0 bases, J lost 2 bases, and 11 bases lay in between. DNA for the CDR3: TGCGCCAGCAGCTTGGCTGGCCAGGGCAACACCGGGGAGCTGTTTTTT. Translating gives CASSLAGQGNTGELFF. The entire variable domain, with the rest obtained from reference TRBV5-1 and TRBJ2-2, is as follows: KAGVTQTPRYLIKTRGQQVTLSCSPISGHRSVSWYQQTPGQGLQFLFEYFSETQRNKGNFPGRFSGRQFSNSRSEMNVSTLELGDSALYLCASSLAGQGNTGELFFGEGSRLTVL.

This clone was seen only a few times. The J gene is TRBJ1-1, the V gene TRBV7-9, with D unresolved. Germline CDR1 and CDR2: SEHNR and FQNEAQ (reference sequence). This CDR3 contains 13 residues. V was clipped by 5 bases and J by 2 bases, with 9 bases between them. In DNA form, the CDR3 reads TGTGCCAGCAGCCCCAACCAAAACACTGAAGCTTTCTTT. Its protein product is CASSPNQNTEAFF. Full variable domain (remainder filled in from reference TRBV7-9 and TRBJ1-1): DTGVSQNPRHKITKRGQNVTFRCDPISEHNRLYWYRQTLGQGPEFLTYFQNEAQLEKSRLLSDRFSAERPKGSFSTLEIQRTEQGDSAMYLCASSPNQNTEAFFGQGTRLTVV.

This clone has just one count. The chain recombines TRBV14 with TRBJ1-1; no firm D call. V lost 0 bases and J lost 1, with 9 bases in between. Germline V gene sequence: CDR1 SGHDN, CDR2 FVKESK. CDR3 length: 15 amino acids. The CDR3, as DNA: TGTGCCAGCAGCCAAGATGTGACATGGAACACTGAAGCTTTCTTT. This sequence encodes CASSQDVTWNTEAFF.

V is TRBV18 and J is TRBJ2-7, with D perhaps matching TRBD1 (6 bases). The CDR3 contains 15 residues. Germline V gene data show CDR1 as KGHSH and CDR2 as LQKENI. V dropped 3 bases and J dropped 4 bases, with 16 bases sitting between them. Written as DNA, the CDR3 is TGTGCCAGCTCACCCCGTCCGGCAGGGGAATACGAGCAGTACTTC. Its translation: CASSPRPAGEYEQYF. The full variable domain, rest sourced from reference TRBV18 and TRBJ2-7, is NAGVMQNPRHLVRRRGQEARLRCSPMKGHSHVYWYRQLPEEGLKFMVYLQKENIIDESGMPKERFSAEFPKEGPSILRIQQVVRGDSAAYFCASSPRPAGEYEQYFGPGTRLTVT.

This chain links TRBV19 with TRBJ1-2, with 7 bases fitting TRBD1. CDR1 LNHDA and CDR2 SQIVND come from the germline V gene (reference sequence). V trimming: 9 bases; J trimming: 1 base; junction bases outside the gene matches: 2. CDR3 length: 12 amino acids. The CDR3 loop is CASRGFNYGYTF. The CDR3 DNA is TGTGCCAGCAGGGGGTTTAACTATGGCTACACCTTC.

The chain is built from TRBV5-1 and TRBJ2-3; TRBD1 might be the D (6 bases). Trimming removed 4 bases at V and 4 bases at J, with 25 bases between. The length of the CDR3 is 18 residues. Germline assignment: CDR1 SGHRS and CDR2 YFSETQ. This CDR3 is CASSLRQAVGSFPDTQYF. CDR3 nucleotide sequence: TGCGCCAGCAGCCTACGACAGGCCGTCGGGTCGTTCCCAGATACGCAGTATTTT. Using reference TRBV5-1 and TRBJ2-3 for the parts outside the CDR3, the full variable domain is KAGVTQTPRYLIKTRGQQVTLSCSPISGHRSVSWYQQTPGQGLQFLFEYFSETQRNKGNFPGRFSGRQFSNSRSEMNVSTLELGDSALYLCASSLRQAVGSFPDTQYFGPGTRLTVL.

V is TRBV7-2 and J is TRBJ1-1, with D hard to call. CDR1 and CDR2 (germline): SGHTA, FQGNSA. This CDR3 has 13 amino acids. V was clipped by 1 base and J by 3 bases, with 6 bases between them. CDR3 DNA: TGTGCCAGCAGCTTAGGAACATACACTGAAGCTTTCTTT. This sequence encodes CASSLGTYTEAFF.

The chain is built from TRBV19 and TRBJ1-6; 10 positions agree with TRBD1. CDR3 length equals 19 residues. The ends lost 5 bases at V and 10 bases at J; junction bases unmatched: 20. Germline CDR1 and CDR2: LNHDA and SQIVND (reference sequence). The CDR3 nucleotides are TGTGCCAGTAGTGACGTTCTAACCTCCGGGACAGGGGAAGGGTCACCCCTCCACTTT. Protein product: CASSDVLTSGTGEGSPLHF.

CDR3 in amino acids: CASSYSTGSSYGYTF. The DNA for the CDR3 is TGTGCCAGTAGTTACTCGACAGGGTCGTCCTATGGCTACACCTTC. The genes are TRBV19 and TRBJ1-2, with 7 bases matching TRBD1. This CDR3 contains 15 residues. The junction had 10 bases not matched to a gene; V was cut back by 5 bases and J by 4 bases. Germline-derived CDR1 and CDR2 are LNHDA and SQIVND (reference sequence). Full variable domain (remainder filled in from reference TRBV19 and TRBJ1-2): DGGITQSPKYLFRKEGQNVTLSCEQNLNHDAMYWYRQDPGQGLRLIYYSQIVNDFQKGDIAEGYSVSREKKESFPLTVTSAQKNPTAFYLCASSYSTGSSYGYTFGSGTRLTVV.

The V call is TRBV29-1, the J call TRBJ2-7, with a possible D match to TRBD2 (5 bases). Germline lookup yields CDR1 SQVTM and CDR2 ANQGSEA. The CDR3 is 19 amino acids. The CDR3 region is CLPPLTTGPDSDWEREQYF. CDR3 DNA sequence: TGCCTGCCTCCTCTCACGACCGGACCAGACTCGGATTGGGAGCGCGAGCAGTACTTC.

Regarding this clone: A single base separates this from a much larger clone, so it may be a read error. This same CDR3 is encoded by further DNA sequences in the sample. J is TRBJ1-1 and V is TRBV27, with 7 bases matching TRBD1. From germline, CDR1 is MNHEY and CDR2 SMNVEV (reference sequence). CDR3 length equals 14 residues. CDR3 sequence reads: CASSFYTGDTEAFF. DNA of the CDR3: TGTGCCAGCAGTTTTTACACAGGGGACACTGAAGCTTTCTTC.

The V and J genes are TRBV6-5 and TRBJ2-7; D is ambiguous. Germline-derived CDR1 and CDR2 are MNHEY and SVGAGI. Between the trimmed V and J ends, which lost 0 bases and 3 bases, there was a span of 15 bases. The CDR3 contains 16 residues. The CDR3 sequence is CASSYSTPTNGYEQYF. The CDR3 DNA is TGTGCCAGCAGTTACTCGACACCCACAAACGGCTACGAGCAGTACTTC.

The chain uses TRBV2 and TRBJ2-5; TRBD1 matches at 7 bases. The V gene's germline CDR1 is SNHLY and CDR2 FYNNEI. This CDR3 region has 14 residues. J lost 3 bases, V lost 8 bases, and 9 bases had no gene match. CDR3 nucleotides: TGTGCCAGCGGTAAGGGACAGCTGAAAGAGACCCAGTACTTC. Translation: CASGKGQLKETQYF.

This clone was seen just once. The V gene is TRBV6-1, the J gene TRBJ1-6; D is uncertain. The ends were cut back, 5 bases at V and 6 bases at J, with 11 bases in the middle. The CDR3 has 14 residues. Germline CDR1 and CDR2: MNHNS and SASEGT. Here the CDR3 reads CASSLVPANSPLHF. The CDR3, as DNA: TGTGCCAGCAGTTTGGTCCCAGCTAATTCACCCCTCCACTTT.

V usage is TRBV11-2 and J usage is TRBJ2-4; no clear D. Germline CDR1 and CDR2: SGHAT and FQNNGV. The CDR3 is 15 residues long. With 5 bases removed from V and 0 bases from J, the gap between germline ends came to 11 bases. The CDR3: CASSLRQVAKNIQYF. In DNA, the CDR3 is TGTGCCAGCAGCCTCCGTCAGGTAGCCAAAAACATTCAGTACTTC.

The V gene is TRBV10-3, the J gene TRBJ1-1, with D possibly matching TRBD1 (6 bases). The germline V gene encodes CDR1 ENHRY and CDR2 SYGVKD. The CDR3 spans 13 residues. V was cut by 2 bases and J by 5 bases, with 9 bases left in between. The CDR3, as DNA: TGTGCCATCAGTGAGGACAGGCGTACTGAAGCTTTCTTT. Protein sequence: CAISEDRRTEAFF.

This rearrangement joins TRBV30 to TRBJ2-3, with TRBD2 matching over 7 bases. The CDR3 runs to 15 residues. Germline V gene sequence: CDR1 GTSNPN, CDR2 SVGIG (reference sequence). V dropped 2 bases and J dropped 0; count of bases not matched to a gene: 5. CDR3 DNA sequence: TGTGCCTGGAGTTTGTGGGAGGGTAGCACAGATACGCAGTATTTT. Amino acids: CAWSLWEGSTDTQYF.

V usage is TRBV11-2 and J usage is TRBJ2-6, with TRBD1 matching over 9 bases. This CDR3 has 18 residues. Trimming cost V 6 bases and J 0 bases; bases outside gene matches: 9. CDR1 is SGHAT and CDR2 is FQNNGV in the germline V gene. DNA of the CDR3: TGTGCCAGCAGTTGGGGGACAGGGAAACTCTCTGGGGCCAACGTCCTGACTTTC. This encodes CASSWGTGKLSGANVLTF.

The genes are TRBV5-4 and TRBJ1-2; 7 bases are shared with TRBD1. Germline V gene lookup returns CDR1 SGHNT and CDR2 YYREEE (reference sequence). The CDR3 is made up of 16 amino acids. Trimming took 6 bases from V and 0 from J; bases not matched to a gene: 11. CDR3 nucleotides: TGTGCCAGCACCGCAGGAGGGGGCGCAACTAACTATGGCTACACCTTC. Amino acids: CASTAGGGATNYGYTF.

The rearrangement links TRBV6-1 to TRBJ2-7, with 7 bases identical to TRBD1. The germline V gene has CDR1 MNHNS and CDR2 SASEGT. The V gene end was trimmed by 2 bases and the J gene end by 4 bases; junction bases not matched to a gene: 11. The CDR3 runs to 16 residues. The CDR3 region is CASSESAWDSLYEQYF. The DNA for the CDR3 is TGTGCCAGCAGTGAATCCGCGTGGGACAGCCTTTACGAGCAGTACTTC.

This chain joins TRBV5-1 and TRBJ2-1; tentative D call: TRBD2 (8 bases). V dropped 2 bases and J dropped 5 bases, with 20 bases sitting between them. CDR3 length: 17 amino acids. In germline, CDR1 is SGHRS, CDR2 YFSETQ. The CDR3, as DNA: TGCGCCAGCAGCTTTAGCGGGACAGCCGCCCCTGACAATGAGCAGTTCTTC. This codes for CASSFSGTAAPDNEQFF. Combining the CDR3 with reference TRBV5-1 and TRBJ2-1 gives the whole variable domain KAGVTQTPRYLIKTRGQQVTLSCSPISGHRSVSWYQQTPGQGLQFLFEYFSETQRNKGNFPGRFSGRQFSNSRSEMNVSTLELGDSALYLCASSFSGTAAPDNEQFFGPGTRLTVL.

V and J are TRBV5-1 and TRBJ2-3, with D perhaps TRBD1 (5 bases). CDR1 SGHRS and CDR2 YFSETQ come from the germline V gene. Between the trimmed V and J ends, which lost 0 bases and 5 bases, there was a span of 13 bases. The CDR3 runs to 15 residues. CDR3 protein: CASSLEGHSGDTQYF. CDR3 bases: TGCGCCAGCAGCTTGGAAGGACACTCGGGAGATACGCAGTATTTT. Together with reference TRBV5-1 and TRBJ2-3, the CDR3 gives the full variable domain: KAGVTQTPRYLIKTRGQQVTLSCSPISGHRSVSWYQQTPGQGLQFLFEYFSETQRNKGNFPGRFSGRQFSNSRSEMNVSTLELGDSALYLCASSLEGHSGDTQYFGPGTRLTVL.

The chain uses TRBV27 and TRBJ2-2, with 10 bases identical to TRBD2. V dropped 10 bases and J dropped 4; count of bases not matched to a gene: 9. The CDR3 spans 15 residues. The germline CDR1 and CDR2 sequences are MNHEY and SMNVEV (reference sequence). The CDR3 loop reads CAIKALAGPTGELFF. CDR3 nucleotides: TGTGCCATCAAAGCACTAGCGGGGCCCACCGGGGAGCTGTTTTTT.

The CDR3 DNA is TGTGCCAGTAGTGCCAGTATGTCCTACGAGCAGTACTTC. It is translated as CASSASMSYEQYF. The V call is TRBV19, the J call TRBJ2-7; no clear D gene. V lost 5 bases and J lost 1, with 9 bases in between. The CDR3 is made up of 13 amino acids. Germline CDR1 is LNHDA and CDR2 is SQIVND (reference sequence).

This clone was found a few times. At the DNA level, this CDR3 is encoded by other sequences in the same sample as well. This chain connects TRBV30 to TRBJ1-1; TRBD1 matches at 9 bases. J gave up 1 base and V 3 bases, and 0 bases lay outside the gene matches. CDR1 is GTSNPN and CDR2 is SVGIG in the germline V gene (reference sequence). The CDR3 length is 13 residues. CDR3 amino acids: CAWRGQGNTEAFF. The CDR3 region has the DNA TGTGCCTGGAGGGGACAGGGGAACACTGAAGCTTTCTTT.

The chain carries TRBV6-5 and TRBJ1-5; D unclear. The CDR3 loop spans 15 amino acids. Germline CDR1 is MNHEY and CDR2 is SVGAGI. Between the trimmed V and J ends, which lost 8 bases and 1 base, there was a span of 15 bases. The CDR3 reads CASRVDGQSNQPQHF. The CDR3 DNA sequence: TGTGCCAGCCGGGTGGACGGCCAAAGCAATCAGCCCCAGCATTTT.

V and J are TRBV5-1 and TRBJ2-2, with a tentative D call TRBD1 (6 bases). The CDR3 loop spans 15 amino acids. Per the germline V gene, CDR1 is SGHRS and CDR2 is YFSETQ. V lost 3 bases to trimming and J lost 6 bases, with 15 bases between them. CDR3 DNA: TGCGCCAGCAGCTCCGGGACATCTGGCGCCGGGGAGCTGTTTTTT. Protein product: CASSSGTSGAGELFF.

The chain links TRBV6-1 to TRBJ2-7; possibly TRBD2 for D (6 bases). This CDR3 contains 15 residues. V was pared by 5 bases and J by 2 bases, with 16 bases between. In germline, CDR1 is MNHNS, CDR2 SASEGT. The CDR3 DNA follows: TGTGCCAGCAGTATTACAGGAGGGTTCCCCTACGAGCAGTACTTC. Amino acid sequence: CASSITGGFPYEQYF.

In this sample, this clone turned up once. The rearrangement uses TRBV6-1 and TRBJ2-2, with a possible D match to TRBD2 (6 bases). V shed 3 bases and J shed 7 bases, with 12 bases lying between them. CDR1 and CDR2 from the germline V gene are MNHNS and SASEGT. The CDR3 is made up of 14 amino acids. The CDR3 loop is CASSEGNGSGELFF. DNA for the CDR3: TGTGCCAGCAGTGAGGGCAACGGGAGCGGGGAGCTGTTTTTT.

This clone was detected only once. J is TRBJ1-4 and V is TRBV27, with TRBD1 as a possible D gene (6 bases). The CDR3 has 17 amino acids. The V gene's germline CDR1 is MNHEY and CDR2 SMNVEV (reference sequence). Between the trimmed V and J ends, which lost 11 bases and 1 base, there was a span of 23 bases. This CDR3 is CAWPQRGGGGTNEKLFF. DNA for the CDR3: TGTGCCTGGCCGCAGCGGGGTGGAGGGGGAACTAATGAAAAACTGTTTTTT.